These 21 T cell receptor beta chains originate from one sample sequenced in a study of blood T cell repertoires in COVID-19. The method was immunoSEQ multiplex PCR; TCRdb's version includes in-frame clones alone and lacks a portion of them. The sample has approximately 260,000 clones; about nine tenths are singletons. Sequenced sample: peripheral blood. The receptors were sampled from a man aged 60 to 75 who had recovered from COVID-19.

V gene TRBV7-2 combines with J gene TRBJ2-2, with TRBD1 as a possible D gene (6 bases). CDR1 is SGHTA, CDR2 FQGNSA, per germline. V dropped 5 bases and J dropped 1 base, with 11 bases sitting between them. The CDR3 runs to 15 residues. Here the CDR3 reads CASSPKQGNTGELFF. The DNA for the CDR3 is TGTGCCAGCAGCCCCAAACAGGGGAACACCGGGGAGCTGTTTTTT.

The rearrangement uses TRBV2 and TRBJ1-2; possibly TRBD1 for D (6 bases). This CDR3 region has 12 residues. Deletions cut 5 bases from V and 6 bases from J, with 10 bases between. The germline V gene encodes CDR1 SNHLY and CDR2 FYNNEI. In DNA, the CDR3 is TGTGCCAGCAGTTTTAACAGGGATGGCTACACCTTC. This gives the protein CASSFNRDGYTF. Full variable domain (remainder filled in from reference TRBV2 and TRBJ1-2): EPEVTQTPSHQVTQMGQEVILRCVPISNHLYFYWYRQILGQKVEFLVSFYNNEISEKSEIFDDQFSVERPDGSNFTLKIRSTKLEDSAMYFCASSFNRDGYTFGSGTRLTVV.

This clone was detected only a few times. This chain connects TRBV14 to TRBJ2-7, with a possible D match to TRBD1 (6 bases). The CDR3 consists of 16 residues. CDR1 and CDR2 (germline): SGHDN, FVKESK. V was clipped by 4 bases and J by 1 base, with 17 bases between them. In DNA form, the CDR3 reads TGTGCCAGCAGCCCGAAGTTATTCACAGGGTCCTACGAGCAGTACTTC. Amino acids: CASSPKLFTGSYEQYF.

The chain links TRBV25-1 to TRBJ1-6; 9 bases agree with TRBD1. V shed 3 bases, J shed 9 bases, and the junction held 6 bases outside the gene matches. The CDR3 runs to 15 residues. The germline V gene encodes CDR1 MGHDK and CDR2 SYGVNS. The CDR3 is CASSDPGQGLSPLHF. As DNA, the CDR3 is TGTGCCAGCAGTGACCCGGGACAGGGACTTTCACCCCTCCACTTT.

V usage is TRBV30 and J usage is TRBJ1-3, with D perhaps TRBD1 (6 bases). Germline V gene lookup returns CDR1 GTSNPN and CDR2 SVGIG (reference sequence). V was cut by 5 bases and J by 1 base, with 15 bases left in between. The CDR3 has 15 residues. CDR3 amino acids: CAWYGTGQSGNTIYF. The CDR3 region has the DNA TGTGCCTGGTACGGAACAGGGCAATCTGGAAACACCATATATTTT.

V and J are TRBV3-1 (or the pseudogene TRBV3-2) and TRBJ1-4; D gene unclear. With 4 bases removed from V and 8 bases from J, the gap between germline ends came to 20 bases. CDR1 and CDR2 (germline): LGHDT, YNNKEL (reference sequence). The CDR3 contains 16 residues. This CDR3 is CASSLEGRASREKLFF. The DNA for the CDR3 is TGTGCCAGCAGCCTGGAAGGGAGGGCTTCTAGAGAAAAACTGTTTTTT.

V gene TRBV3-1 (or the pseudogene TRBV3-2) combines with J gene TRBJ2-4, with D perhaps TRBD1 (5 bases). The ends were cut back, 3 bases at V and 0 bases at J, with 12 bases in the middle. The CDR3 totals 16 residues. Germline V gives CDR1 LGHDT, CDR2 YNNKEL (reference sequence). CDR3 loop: CASSQDMALAKNIQYF. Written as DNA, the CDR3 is TGTGCCAGCAGCCAGGACATGGCTCTAGCCAAAAACATTCAGTACTTC.

The chain's CDR3 is CASSLGGDYGYTF. The CDR3 DNA reads TGTGCCAGTAGCCTGGGGGGAGACTATGGCTACACCTTC. V usage is TRBV2 and J usage is TRBJ1-2, with D perhaps matching TRBD1 (5 bases). CDR1 is SNHLY, CDR2 FYNNEI, per germline. Trimming pared 9 bases from V and 3 bases from J, leaving 14 bases between. The CDR3 loop spans 13 amino acids.

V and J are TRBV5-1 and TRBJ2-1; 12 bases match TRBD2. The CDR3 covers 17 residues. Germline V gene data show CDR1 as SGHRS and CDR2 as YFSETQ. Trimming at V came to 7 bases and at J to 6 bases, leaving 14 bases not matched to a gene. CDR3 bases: TGCGCCAGCGCGCAGGCTAGCGGGGGGGCCTTTGGCAATGAGCAGTTCTTC. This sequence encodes CASAQASGGAFGNEQFF. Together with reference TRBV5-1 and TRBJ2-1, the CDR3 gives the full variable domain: KAGVTQTPRYLIKTRGQQVTLSCSPISGHRSVSWYQQTPGQGLQFLFEYFSETQRNKGNFPGRFSGRQFSNSRSEMNVSTLELGDSALYLCASAQASGGAFGNEQFFGPGTRLTVL.

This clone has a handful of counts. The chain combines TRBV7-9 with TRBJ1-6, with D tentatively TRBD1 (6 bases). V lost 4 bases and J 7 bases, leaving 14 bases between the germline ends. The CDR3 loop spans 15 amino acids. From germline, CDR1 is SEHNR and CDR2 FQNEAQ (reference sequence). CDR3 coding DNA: TGTGCCAGCAGCTCTAGGACAGAACTCAATTCACCCCTCCACTTT. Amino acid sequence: CASSSRTELNSPLHF.

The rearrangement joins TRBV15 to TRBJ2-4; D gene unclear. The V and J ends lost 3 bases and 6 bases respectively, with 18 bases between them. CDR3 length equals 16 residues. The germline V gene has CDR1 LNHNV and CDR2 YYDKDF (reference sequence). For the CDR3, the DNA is TGTGCCACCAGCAGTTGGTATCGGGTCTCGAGAAACATTCAGTACTTC. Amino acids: CATSSWYRVSRNIQYF.

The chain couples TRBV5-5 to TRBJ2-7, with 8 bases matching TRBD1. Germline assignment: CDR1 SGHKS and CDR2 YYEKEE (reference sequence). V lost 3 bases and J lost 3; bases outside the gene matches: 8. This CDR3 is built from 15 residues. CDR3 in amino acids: CASSYPGTGGYEQYV. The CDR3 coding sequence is TGTGCCAGCAGCTATCCGGGAACAGGGGGCTACGAGCAGTACGTC.

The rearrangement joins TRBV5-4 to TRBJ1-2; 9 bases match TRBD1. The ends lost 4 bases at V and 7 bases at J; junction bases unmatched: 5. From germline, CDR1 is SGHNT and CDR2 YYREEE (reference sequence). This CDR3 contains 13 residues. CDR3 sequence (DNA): TGTGCCAGCAGCGCACAGGGGGCGCGTGGCTACACCTTC. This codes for CASSAQGARGYTF.

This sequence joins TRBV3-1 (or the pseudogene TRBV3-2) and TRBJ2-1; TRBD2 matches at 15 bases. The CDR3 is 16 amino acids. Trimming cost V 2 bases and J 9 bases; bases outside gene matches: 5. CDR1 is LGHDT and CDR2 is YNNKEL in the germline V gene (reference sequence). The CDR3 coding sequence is TGTGCCAGCAGCCAACGGACTAGCGGGGGGGCCGGTGAGCAGTTCTTC. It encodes CASSQRTSGGAGEQFF.

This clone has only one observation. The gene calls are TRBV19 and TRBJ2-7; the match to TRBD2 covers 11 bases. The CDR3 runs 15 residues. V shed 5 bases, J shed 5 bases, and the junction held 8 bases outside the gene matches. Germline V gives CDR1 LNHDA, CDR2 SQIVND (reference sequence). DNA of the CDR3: TGTGCCAGTAGTCTCGGACTAGCGGGCAAAAACGAGCAGTACTTC. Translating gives CASSLGLAGKNEQYF.

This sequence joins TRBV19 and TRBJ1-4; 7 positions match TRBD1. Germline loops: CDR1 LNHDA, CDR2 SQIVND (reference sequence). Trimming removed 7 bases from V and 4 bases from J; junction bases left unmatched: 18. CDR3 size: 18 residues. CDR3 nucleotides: TGTGCCAGTACCCCTCGTAGGGGGCGCATATTGGGTAATGAAAAACTGTTTTTT. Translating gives CASTPRRGRILGNEKLFF.

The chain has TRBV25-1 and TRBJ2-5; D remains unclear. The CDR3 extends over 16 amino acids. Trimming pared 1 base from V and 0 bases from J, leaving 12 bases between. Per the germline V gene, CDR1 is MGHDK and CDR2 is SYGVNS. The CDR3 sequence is CASSESSTEYQETQYF. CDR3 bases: TGTGCCAGCAGTGAATCAAGCACAGAGTACCAAGAGACCCAGTACTTC.

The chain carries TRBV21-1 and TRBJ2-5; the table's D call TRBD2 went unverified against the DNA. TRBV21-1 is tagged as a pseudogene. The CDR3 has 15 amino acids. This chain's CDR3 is CASIKSGGAPETQYF. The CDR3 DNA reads TGTGCCAGCATCAAAAGCGGGGGGGCCCCAGAGACCCAGTACTTC.

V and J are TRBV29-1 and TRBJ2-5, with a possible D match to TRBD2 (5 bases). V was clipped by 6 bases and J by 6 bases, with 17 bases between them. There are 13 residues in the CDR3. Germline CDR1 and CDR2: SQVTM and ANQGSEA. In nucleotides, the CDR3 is TGCAGCGTAGTGTCGGGATCAAAGAAGACCCAGTACTTC. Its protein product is CSVVSGSKKTQYF.

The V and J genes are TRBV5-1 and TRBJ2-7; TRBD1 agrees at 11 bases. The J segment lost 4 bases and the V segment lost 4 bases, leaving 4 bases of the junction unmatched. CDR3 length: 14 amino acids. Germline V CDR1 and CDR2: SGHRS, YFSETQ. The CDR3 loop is CASSTGQGAYEQYV. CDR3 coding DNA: TGCGCCAGCAGCACTGGACAGGGGGCATACGAGCAGTACGTC.

The CDR3 region is CASSQGMGQRNTEAFF. The CDR3 DNA follows: TGTGCCAGCAGCCAAGGCATGGGCCAAAGAAACACTGAAGCTTTCTTT. The J gene is TRBJ1-1, the V gene TRBV3-1 (or the pseudogene TRBV3-2); D gene ambiguous. The CDR3 sequence is 16 residues long. Germline CDR1 reads LGHDT; CDR2 reads YNNKEL (reference sequence). V dropped 1 base and J dropped 2 bases, with 14 bases sitting between them.